This T cell receptor (beta chain) was sequenced in a study of cytomegalovirus exposure and HLA in healthy donors. PCR was performed using 60 Vbeta and 13 Jbeta primers. Source study methods: Approximately 72 million unique TCR beta chains, roughly 11 million of them shared, were counted by a later analysis. Assay used: immunoSEQ multiplex PCR; TCRdb lists only in-frame clones, some missing. The V and J calls and clone size were taken over from that table, and D and trimming were inferred from the DNA. The sample includes about 26,000 clones, 70% of them seen just once. This clone was found a few times. The CDR3 is made up of 14 amino acids. Germline assignment: CDR1 MGHDK and CDR2 SYGVNS. V was shortened by 6 bases and J by 5 bases, with 11 bases between the two germline ends.

The chain joins TRBV25-1 to TRBJ1-6; D is unclear. The sequence derives from a woman aged 45-65 years in good health and CMV-seronegative. The source material was PBMCs. CDR3 sequence (DNA): TGTGCCAGCAGCCGGTTCCAGGATAATTCACCCCTCCACTTT. This encodes CASSRFQDNSPLHF.